The clone carrying this T cell receptor (beta chain) was recorded once. This sample is part of a study of blood T cell repertoires in COVID-19. On the study more broadly: T cells, B-cell-depleted T cells, or PBMCs provided the cDNA or gDNA that served as material.

Here immunoSEQ multiplex PCR was the method, and the copy in TCRdb shows in-frame clones only, minus some. The sample lists over 130,000 clones; about nine tenths were seen once. Seattle patients were enrolled during active infection and followed longitudinally. The TCR comes from a human donor with COVID-19, enrolled during active disease. The donor label of this sample is uncertain. Material for sequencing was peripheral blood.

This chain's CDR3 is CASSQAGQGAFHGYTF. CDR3 sequence (DNA): TGTGCCAGCAGCCAAGCGGGACAGGGGGCTTTTCATGGCTACACCTTC. The chain has TRBV3-1 (or the pseudogene TRBV3-2) and TRBJ1-2, with TRBD1 matching over 12 bases. The CDR3 has 16 amino acids. Looked up from germline, CDR1 is LGHDT and CDR2 is YNNKEL (reference sequence). Trimming cost V 1 base and J 6 bases; bases outside gene matches: 6.